These T cell receptor beta chains were read from a single sample in a study of blood T cells in healthy people across ages. One entry per CDR3 protein results from TCRdb running MiXCR on the 5' RACE reads. Here the sample spans approximately 800,000 distinct CDR3 sequences, 50% to 65% being singletons. What was sequenced was blood. All receptors come from an elderly man in good health. The CDR3 runs from the conserved cysteine through the conserved F or W. D genes are given only for firm matches. For some rows the clone size is stated as once, few or many, or as a class when expanded; others skip it.

>TRBD1|few|TRBV9|TRBJ2-1
TGTGCCAGCAGCGTAAGGGACAGTCAGTTCTTC
CASSVRDSQFF
>-|-|TRBV20-1|TRBJ2-1
TGCAGTGCTACGAAAGGGACTTCGTACAATGAGCAGTTCTTC
CSATKGTSYNEQFF
>-|many|TRBV7-2|TRBJ2-7
TGTGCCAGCAGGAACATAGCGATTTCATACGAGCAGTACTTC
CASRNIAISYEQYF
>-|-|TRBV10-1|TRBJ2-3
TGCGCCAGCAGTGAGTCGGGCGGATACGCGTATTTT
CASSESGGYAYF
>TRBD1|few|TRBV7-9|TRBJ1-1
TGTGCCAGCAGTTCCGGGACAGATACGGCTTTCTTT
CASSSGTDTAFF
>TRBD1|-|TRBV15|TRBJ2-3
TGTGCCACCAGCAGAGGAGGGGACAGAGACGCGTATTTT
CATSRGGDRDAYF
>TRBD1|few|TRBV27|TRBJ2-7
TGTGCCAGCAGTCCCCCGGACAGGGTTTTGTACGAGCAGTACTTC
CASSPPDRVLYEQYF
>-|few|TRBV27|TRBJ2-1
TGTGCCAGCAGTTCCGAAACCGGGATGGGGTTCTTC
CASSSETGMGFF
>-|-|TRBV5-1|TRBJ2-7
TGCGCCAGCAGCCCGCTCTCGGGCGGCTCCTACGAGCAGTACTTC
CASSPLSGGSYEQYF
>TRBD2|-|TRBV7-3|TRBJ2-1
TGTGCCAGCAGCTGGGGACTAGCGGGAGGAAATGAGCAGTTCTTC
CASSWGLAGGNEQFF
>-|-|TRBV2|TRBJ1-5
TGTGCCAGCAGAGGGAGAGGGATTGATCAGCCCCAGCATTTT
CASRGRGIDQPQHF
>TRBD1|-|TRBV2|TRBJ1-4
TGTGCCAGCAGTTTAAGGGGGCGTGATGAAAAACTGTTTTTT
CASSLRGRDEKLFF
>TRBD2|few|TRBV29-1|TRBJ2-1
TGCAGCGTTCTACTAGCGGGGCCCTACAATGAGCAGTTCTTC
CSVLLAGPYNEQFF
>-|-|TRBV7-2|TRBJ1-2
TGTGCCGGCGGGGCACGAGATGCAATTGGCTACACCTTC
CAGGARDAIGYTF
>TRBD2|few|TRBV7-6|TRBJ2-1
TGTGCCAGCAGCTCTTGGGAGGGATACAATGAGCAGTTCTTC
CASSSWEGYNEQFF
>-|-|TRBV29-1|TRBJ2-3
TGCAGTCTGAAGTCTGGGAGAGTGGCAGATACGCAGTATTTT
CSLKSGRVADTQYF
>-|-|TRBV20-1|TRBJ2-3
TGCAGTGCTAGAGACGGCGGCCGGGATACGCAGTATTTT
CSARDGGRDTQYF